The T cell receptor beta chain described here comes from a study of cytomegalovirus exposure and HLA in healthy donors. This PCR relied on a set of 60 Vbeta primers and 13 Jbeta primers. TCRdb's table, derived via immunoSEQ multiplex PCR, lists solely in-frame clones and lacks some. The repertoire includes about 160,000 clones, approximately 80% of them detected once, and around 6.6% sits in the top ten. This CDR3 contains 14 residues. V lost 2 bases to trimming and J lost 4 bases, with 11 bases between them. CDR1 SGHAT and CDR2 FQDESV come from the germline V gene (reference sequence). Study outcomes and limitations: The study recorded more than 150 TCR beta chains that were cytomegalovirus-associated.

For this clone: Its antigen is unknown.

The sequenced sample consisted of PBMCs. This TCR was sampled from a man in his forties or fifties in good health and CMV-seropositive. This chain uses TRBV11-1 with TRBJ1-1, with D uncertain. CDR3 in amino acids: CASSLNLVATEAFF. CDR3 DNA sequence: TGTGCCAGCAGCTTAAATTTAGTCGCCACTGAAGCTTTCTTT.